This TCR beta chain was identified during a study of cytomegalovirus exposure and HLA in healthy donors. Study background: A data release that came early held roughly 80 million unique TCRs from HLA-typed donors.

Study-level findings and limits: A few chains linked to CMV were shown in vitro to be specific for CMV antigens. Roughly uniform sequencing depth across donors was assumed, possibly incorrectly. It was only CMV serostatus that was available as immune exposure information.

Amplification used 60 Vbeta primers and 13 Jbeta primers. The method was immunoSEQ multiplex PCR; TCRdb's version includes in-frame clones alone and lacks a portion of them. The sample has about 55,000 clones. Comment on this clone: Its matching antigen is unknown.

CDR3 length equals 15 residues. Trimming took off 0 bases at V and 2 bases at J, with 10 bases between the two ends. Per germline, CDR1 MGHRA and CDR2 YSYEKL. The chain joins TRBV4-1 to TRBJ1-1, with D unresolved. The TCR sequence derives from a man between 50 and 59 years old in good health and CMV-seropositive. Sequences were obtained from PBMCs. DNA of the CDR3: TGCGCCAGCAGCCAAGAGGCGGGAATCAACACTGAAGCTTTCTTT. This sequence encodes CASSQEAGINTEAFF.